The 21 T cell receptor beta chains below all came from one sample that was sequenced in a study of T cells in Graves' hyperthyroidism and ophthalmopathy. There were TCR beta CDR3 regions amplified from RNA transcripts. Initially, a first-round RT-PCR of the TCR CDR3 employed the HTBI primer set. TCRdb processed the multiplex PCR reads anew with MiXCR; each CDR3 protein has one entry. The sample has about 410,000 distinct CDR3 sequences; about 14% are singletons. The sample taken for sequencing was blood. These receptors were taken from a man younger than 35 with Graves' ophthalmopathy.

This clonotype was recorded a few times. The J gene is TRBJ1-4, the V gene TRBV4-2, with 9 positions matching TRBD1. The CDR3 has 17 amino acids. CDR1 is LGHNA and CDR2 is YNFKEQ in the germline V gene. V lost 1 base to trimming and J lost 7 bases; unmatched junction nucleotides: 10. As DNA, the CDR3 is TGTGCCAGCAGCCAAGCAGGGACAGGGCAGGGGGGTGAAAAACTGTTTTTT. It encodes CASSQAGTGQGGEKLFF.

In this sample, this clonotype turned up many times. J is TRBJ2-3 and V is TRBV12-3 or TRBV12-4; 8 bases agree with TRBD1. The V gene end was trimmed by 7 bases and the J gene end by 4 bases; junction bases not matched to a gene: 7. The CDR3 covers 14 residues. CDR3 DNA sequence: TGTGCCAGCACCGGGGGACAGGCGTCAGATACGCAGTATTTT. Translation gives CASTGGQASDTQYF.

CDR3 DNA sequence: TGTGCCAGCAGTGTTAGCGGGGGGGCCGGAGATACGCAGTATTTT. This gives the protein CASSVSGGAGDTQYF. The rearrangement joins TRBV6-4 to TRBJ2-3; 11 nucleotides line up with TRBD2. The junction had 5 bases not matched to a gene; V was cut back by 4 bases and J by 5 bases. The CDR3 is 15 residues long. The germline gives CDR1 MRHNA, CDR2 SNTAGT.

The chain uses TRBV19 and TRBJ2-5; 10 bases are shared with TRBD2. CDR1 LNHDA and CDR2 SQIVND come from the germline V gene (reference sequence). This CDR3 comprises 16 residues. Trimming cost V 1 base and J 5 bases; bases outside gene matches: 7. The CDR3 is CASSIGLAGIEETQYF. In DNA, the CDR3 is TGTGCCAGTAGTATAGGACTAGCGGGCATAGAGGAGACCCAGTACTTC.

The chain is built from TRBV27 and TRBJ2-1; D is unresolved. Per germline, CDR1 MNHEY and CDR2 SMNVEV (reference sequence). This CDR3 spans 11 amino acids. Trimming shortened V by 7 bases and J by 9 bases, and 10 bases separated the two germline ends. The CDR3 sequence is CASTALGEQFF. The CDR3 coding sequence is TGTGCCAGCACCGCTCTAGGTGAGCAGTTCTTC.

Notes on this clonotype: A single base separates this from a much larger clone, so it may be a read error. Since the CDR3 does not end with the conserved phenylalanine or tryptophan, this likely comes from a read error. V and J are TRBV24-1 and TRBJ1-2, with D tentatively TRBD1 (5 bases). This CDR3 comprises 14 residues. The germline V and J ends were trimmed by 2 bases and 7 bases, with 13 bases remaining between them. CDR1 is KGHDR, CDR2 SFDVKD, per germline. The CDR3 DNA reads as TGTGCCACCAGTGATTCAGGGCGCAGTGGTGGCTACACCCTC. Encoded protein: CATSDSGRSGGYTL.

This clonotype came up many times. The rearrangement uses TRBV28 and TRBJ2-3; 11 nucleotides line up with TRBD2. Germline trimming cut 4 bases from V and 4 bases from J; bases unmatched to any gene: 13. CDR1 and CDR2 (germline): MDHEN, SYDVKM. This CDR3 region has 18 residues. The CDR3 spells CASSSPTSGSFNPDTQYF. The CDR3 DNA is TGTGCCAGCAGTTCCCCTACTAGCGGGAGCTTTAACCCAGATACGCAGTATTTT.

In this sample, this clonotype turned up many times. V and J are TRBV20-1 and TRBJ2-2; D might be TRBD1 or TRBD2, each matching 5 bases. Trimming shortened V by 0 bases and J by 7 bases, and 15 bases separated the two germline ends. CDR1 and CDR2 (germline): DFQATT, SNEGSKA (reference sequence). The CDR3 is 15 residues long. Here the CDR3 DNA reads TGCAGTGCTAGAGATCCGAGGGGCACATTCGGGGAGCTGTTTTTT. It codes for CSARDPRGTFGELFF.

Many counts were recorded for this clonotype. The V and J genes are TRBV19 and TRBJ2-7, with 7 bases matching TRBD1. The CDR3 totals 13 residues. Germline V gene data show CDR1 as LNHDA and CDR2 as SQIVND (reference sequence). Trimming cost V 1 base and J 3 bases; bases outside gene matches: 0. This chain's CDR3 is CASSIGTGYEQYF. CDR3 nucleotides: TGTGCCAGTAGTATAGGGACAGGCTACGAGCAGTACTTC.

The sample holds many counts of this clonotype. This rearrangement joins TRBV7-9 to TRBJ2-1; weak D call: TRBD1 (6 bases). CDR1 is SEHNR, CDR2 FQNEAQ, per germline (reference sequence). This CDR3 has 14 residues. V was cut by 4 bases and J by 0 bases, with 7 bases left in between. CDR3 nucleotide sequence: TGTGCCAGCAGCTCCAGGGGCTCCTACAATGAGCAGTTCTTC. It yields the protein CASSSRGSYNEQFF.

Ten or more counts support this clonotype. The rearrangement joins TRBV28 to TRBJ2-1; no reliable D call. The germline V gene has CDR1 MDHEN and CDR2 SYDVKM. The CDR3 is made up of 15 amino acids. The ends were cut back, 8 bases at V and 0 bases at J, with 14 bases in the middle. In nucleotides, the CDR3 is TGTGCCAGCTCTCGTGGCGGAAGCTCCTACAATGAGCAGTTCTTC. Amino acids: CASSRGGSSYNEQFF.

This clonotype was counted many times. The chain has TRBV7-2 and TRBJ2-3; 13 bases agree with TRBD2. The CDR3 length is 15 residues. Losses at the gene ends were 4 bases for V and 5 bases for J; bases not matched to a gene: 3. CDR1 is SGHTA, CDR2 FQGNSA, per germline. The CDR3 DNA follows: TGTGCCAGCAGCTGGACTAGCGGGAGAGGAGATACGCAGTATTTT. Encoded protein: CASSWTSGRGDTQYF.

CDR3 bases: TGCGCCAGCAGCCCGAACCTCTACGAGCAGTACTTC. Its protein product is CASSPNLYEQYF. The V gene is TRBV5-1, the J gene TRBJ2-7, with D unresolved. The V and J ends lost 4 bases and 3 bases respectively, with 8 bases between them. There are 12 residues in the CDR3. Germline V gives CDR1 SGHRS, CDR2 YFSETQ.

Details on this clonotype: A single base separates this from a much larger clone, so it may be a read error. V is TRBV7-2 and J is TRBJ2-5; D is possibly TRBD1 (6 bases). Trimming took 8 bases from V and 4 from J, leaving 20 bases between them. There are 15 residues in the CDR3. CDR1 is SGHTA and CDR2 is FQGNSA in the germline V gene. The CDR3 sequence: CASGPTLGGPETQYF. In DNA form, the CDR3 reads TGTGCCAGCGGGCCCACCCTTGGGGGCCCAGAGACCCAGTACTTC.

This clonotype was counted between two and nine times. CDR3 DNA sequence: TGTGCCAGCAGGTCCGATCGGGGGGCCGGGGATACGCAGTATTTT. Amino acids: CASRSDRGAGDTQYF. V and J are TRBV11-2 and TRBJ2-3; TRBD2 might be the D (7 bases). CDR3 size: 15 residues. The V end lost 6 bases, the J end lost 6 bases, and 19 bases lay between the germline ends. Germline lookup yields CDR1 SGHAT and CDR2 FQNNGV. Full variable domain (outside the CDR3, taken from reference TRBV11-2 and TRBJ2-3): EAGVAQSPRYKIIEKRQSVAFWCNPISGHATLYWYQQILGQGPKLLIQFQNNGVVDDSQLPKDRFSAERLKGVDSTLKIQPAKLEDSAVYLCASRSDRGAGDTQYFGPGTRLTVL.

This clonotype has a count of ten or more. This chain connects TRBV12-3 or TRBV12-4 to TRBJ1-5; 7 bases map to TRBD1. This CDR3 is built from 16 residues. V gave up 5 bases and J gave up 2 bases; unmatched junction bases: 9. This chain's CDR3 is CASSLQTGRGNQPQHF. The DNA for the CDR3 is TGTGCCAGCAGTCTCCAGACAGGGAGGGGCAATCAGCCCCAGCATTTT.

This clonotype showed up many times. The chain is built from TRBV18 and TRBJ1-5; D is uncertain. The germline gives CDR1 KGHSH, CDR2 LQKENI. Trimming pared 0 bases from V and 3 bases from J, leaving 15 bases between. The CDR3 runs to 17 residues. The CDR3 spells CASSPPNTQVFNQPQHF. DNA of the CDR3: TGTGCCAGCTCACCACCTAACACCCAGGTCTTCAATCAGCCCCAGCATTTT.

This clonotype was detected ten times or more. The chain is built from TRBV6-1 and TRBJ1-2, with 7 bases that match TRBD1. The length of the CDR3 is 13 residues. Germline V gives CDR1 MNHNS, CDR2 SASEGT. Trimming took 6 bases from V and 4 from J; bases not matched to a gene: 5. CDR3 amino acids: CASRTGSSYGYTF. CDR3 DNA sequence: TGTGCCAGCAGGACAGGGTCTAGCTATGGCTACACCTTC.

This clonotype has a count of ten or more. The rearrangement joins TRBV7-9 to TRBJ1-6, with 8 bases lining up with TRBD1. The CDR3 is 15 residues long. The V gene end was trimmed by 5 bases and the J gene end by 9 bases; junction bases not matched to a gene: 9. Germline loops: CDR1 SEHNR, CDR2 FQNEAQ (reference sequence). For the CDR3, the DNA is TGTGCCAGCAGCAGGGCCCAGGGGGCTGCTTCACCCCTCCACTTT. This translates into CASSRAQGAASPLHF.

This clonotype was counted many times. The chain has TRBV20-1 and TRBJ1-1; D perhaps matches TRBD1 (5 bases). Germline-derived CDR1 and CDR2 are DFQATT and SNEGSKA (reference sequence). V was cut by 6 bases and J by 1 base, with 12 bases left in between. The CDR3 spans 13 residues. CDR3 sequence reads: CSAMGQGNTEAFF. CDR3 nucleotide sequence: TGCAGTGCCATGGGGCAGGGGAACACTGAAGCTTTCTTT.

This clonotype was seen ten or more times. The chain couples TRBV30 to TRBJ1-2, with a possible D match to TRBD1 (5 bases). Looked up from germline, CDR1 is GTSNPN and CDR2 is SVGIG (reference sequence). The V gene lost 3 bases and the J gene lost 0 bases, with 11 bases spanning the gap. This CDR3 has 14 amino acids. Here the CDR3 reads CAWRRRDSNYGYTF. Here the CDR3 DNA reads TGTGCCTGGAGACGCAGGGACTCTAACTATGGCTACACCTTC.